A single sample gave rise to the 18 T cell receptor beta chains below, sequenced in a study of T cells in Graves' hyperthyroidism and ophthalmopathy. RNA transcripts gave rise to amplified TCR beta CDR3 regions. First-round RT-PCR targeting the TCR CDR3 was performed with the HTBI primer set. TCRdb re-called the multiplex PCR reads through MiXCR, storing one row per CDR3 protein. Counted here are approximately 200,000 distinct CDR3 sequences, 18% occurring once; the ten biggest clones make up 35% to 50%. The material sequenced was blood. These receptor sequences come from a middle-aged man with Graves' hyperthyroidism.

The table lists this clonotype with many counts. The CDR3 DNA is TGTGCCAGCAGACCGTACGACAGGGGCGTCTATGGCTACACCTTC. Amino acid sequence: CASRPYDRGVYGYTF. The chain couples TRBV28 to TRBJ1-2, with 8 bases matching TRBD1. The CDR3 sequence is 15 residues long. The V segment lost 6 bases and the J segment 4 bases; nucleotides outside the gene matches: 10. Germline V gene sequence: CDR1 MDHEN, CDR2 SYDVKM.

This clonotype showed up just a few times. This chain joins TRBV19 and TRBJ2-1; 13 bases agree with TRBD2. The CDR3 sequence is 17 residues long. Germline V gives CDR1 LNHDA, CDR2 SQIVND (reference sequence). V was pared by 5 bases and J by 6 bases, with 10 bases of the junction left unmatched. CDR3 nucleotides: TGTGCCAGTAGTTTAGGGACTAGCGGGGTTGTAGGCAATGAGCAGTTCTTC. It codes for CASSLGTSGVVGNEQFF.

This clonotype was seen more than once but under ten times. With a much larger clone just one base away, this may be a read error. The rearrangement links TRBV30 to TRBJ2-7; D is perhaps TRBD1 or TRBD2 (5 bases each). Germline-derived CDR1 and CDR2 are GTSNPN and SVGIG (reference sequence). CDR3 length: 14 residues. Deletions cut 1 base from V and 1 base from J, with 11 bases between. CDR3 nucleotide sequence: TGTGCCTGGAGTGCAGCGGACACTTCCTACGAGCAGTACTTC. This encodes CAWSAADTSYEQYF. The complete variable domain, with remaining parts taken from reference TRBV30 and TRBJ2-7, reads SQTIHQWPATLVQPVGSPLSLECTVEGTSNPNLYWYRQAAGRGLQLLFYSVGIGQISSEVPQNLSASRPQDRQFILSSKKLLLSDSGFYLCAWSAADTSYEQYFGPGTRLTVT.

This clonotype was detected ten times or more. This rearrangement joins TRBV12-3 or TRBV12-4 to TRBJ2-7; D is possibly TRBD2 (5 bases). V was pared by 6 bases and J by 2 bases, with 11 bases between. There are 13 residues in the CDR3. The CDR3 reads CASSPRRAYEQYF. CDR3 bases: TGTGCCAGCAGCCCTAGGCGGGCCTACGAGCAGTACTTC.

This clonotype has at least ten counts. The rearrangement joins TRBV27 to TRBJ2-3; 9 positions agree with TRBD1. The CDR3 runs to 16 residues. Per germline, CDR1 MNHEY and CDR2 SMNVEV (reference sequence). The trim removed 6 bases at V and 0 bases at J, leaving 7 bases unmatched. CDR3 residues: CASSRSGQGSTDTQYF. CDR3 bases: TGTGCCAGCAGCCGATCAGGACAGGGGAGCACAGATACGCAGTATTTT.

This sequence joins TRBV9 and TRBJ2-7; tentative D call: TRBD1 (6 bases). Germline V gene sequence: CDR1 SGDLS, CDR2 YYNGEE. V gave up 0 bases and J gave up 2 bases, with 9 bases separating them. The CDR3 is 14 residues long. The CDR3 DNA reads TGTGCCAGCAGCGTAGATGGGGACACCTACGAGCAGTACTTC. This codes for CASSVDGDTYEQYF.

The chain carries TRBV20-1 and TRBJ1-5; tentative D call: TRBD1 (6 bases). This CDR3 has 19 amino acids. Germline V lookup: CDR1 DFQATT, CDR2 SNEGSKA (reference sequence). V was clipped by 3 bases and J by 0 bases, with 24 bases between them. The CDR3, as DNA: TGCAGTGCTAGTCTGGCAGGGGCGACTCTCCCGGATAGCAATCAGCCCCAGCATTTT. Translated, it gives CSASLAGATLPDSNQPQHF.

This clonotype was counted a few times. This sequence joins TRBV2 and TRBJ2-7, with D unclear. Germline CDR1 is SNHLY and CDR2 is FYNNEI. V gave up 8 bases and J gave up 0 bases, with 11 bases separating them. The CDR3 extends over 13 amino acids. CDR3 bases: TGTGCCAGCGGTAGGACGGACTCCTACGAGCAGTACTTC. This encodes CASGRTDSYEQYF.

This clonotype has a count of ten or more. V gene TRBV7-3 combines with J gene TRBJ2-1, with 7 nucleotides matching TRBD1. Losses at the gene ends were 2 bases for V and 8 bases for J; bases not matched to a gene: 6. Per germline, CDR1 SGHTA and CDR2 FQGTGA. This CDR3 has 14 residues. The CDR3 reads CASSLSRQGDEQFF. The CDR3 nucleotides are TGTGCCAGCAGCTTATCCCGACAGGGCGATGAGCAGTTCTTC. Together with reference TRBV7-3 and TRBJ2-1, the CDR3 gives the full variable domain: GAGVSQTPSNKVTEKGKYVELRCDPISGHTALYWYRQSLGQGPEFLIYFQGTGAADDSGLPNDRFFAVRPEGSVSTLKIQRTERGDSAVYLCASSLSRQGDEQFFGPGTRLTVL.

In its sample, this clonotype was seen many times. J is TRBJ2-7 and V is TRBV27; perhaps D is TRBD1 or TRBD2 (6 bases each). The CDR3 sequence is 13 residues long. V lost 7 bases, J lost 2 bases, and 12 bases lay in between. Germline V CDR1 and CDR2: MNHEY, SMNVEV (reference sequence). The CDR3 region has the DNA TGTGCCAGCAAGGAGGGGGAAACCTACGAGCAGTACTTC. Translation: CASKEGETYEQYF.

This clonotype was seen repeatedly, ten times or more. This chain links TRBV28 with TRBJ1-1; D call uncertain. This CDR3 contains 14 residues. The germline gives CDR1 MDHEN, CDR2 SYDVKM. Trimming shortened V by 7 bases and J by 3 bases, and 15 bases separated the two germline ends. The CDR3: CASTQFGWDTEAFF. In nucleotides, the CDR3 is TGTGCCAGCACTCAGTTTGGGTGGGACACTGAAGCTTTCTTT.

At least ten counts were recorded for this clonotype. The chain carries TRBV5-6 and TRBJ1-1; weak D call: TRBD1 (6 bases). This CDR3 has 16 amino acids. Trimming pared 4 bases from V and 1 base from J, leaving 17 bases between. CDR1 SGHDT and CDR2 YYEEEE come from the germline V gene. DNA of the CDR3: TGTGCCAGCAGCAACCGACAGGCGGTGAGGAACACTGAAGCTTTCTTT. Its translation: CASSNRQAVRNTEAFF.

V usage is TRBV29-1 and J usage is TRBJ2-3; 12 positions agree with TRBD2. The junction had 9 bases not matched to a gene; V was cut back by 7 bases and J by 4 bases. The CDR3 extends over 15 amino acids. Germline CDR1 and CDR2: SQVTM and ANQGSEA. The CDR3 region has the DNA TGCAGCGCTGCTGGGCTAGCGGGGGGGCCAGATACGCAGTATTTT. It specifies CSAAGLAGGPDTQYF.

To note about this clonotype: This may come from a read error, since a much larger clone is one base off. The rearrangement links TRBV18 to TRBJ2-7; unclear D gene. The germline CDR1 and CDR2 sequences are KGHSH and LQKENI. V lost 2 bases and J lost 5, with 10 bases in between. The CDR3 covers 13 residues. CDR3 protein: CASSPNGWHEQYF. The CDR3 DNA reads TGTGCCAGCTCACCAAATGGGTGGCACGAGCAGTACTTC.

This clonotype was detected only a few times. CDR3 protein: CASSQETGGNQPQHF. The DNA of the CDR3 is TGTGCCAGCAGCCAAGAAACAGGGGGGAATCAGCCCCAGCATTTT. This rearrangement joins TRBV4-2 to TRBJ1-5, with 8 positions matching TRBD1. The germline gives CDR1 LGHNA, CDR2 YNFKEQ. The CDR3 covers 15 residues. V shed 0 bases, J shed 4 bases, and the junction held 2 bases outside the gene matches.

Concerning this clonotype: A read error may be the cause here, since a much bigger clone is one base away. V gene TRBV12-3 or TRBV12-4 combines with J gene TRBJ2-2; TRBD2 matches at 12 bases. The CDR3 is made up of 17 amino acids. The CDR3 nucleotides read TGTGCCAGCAGTAATCCAAGACTAGCGGGGGTCACCGGGGAGCTGCTTTTT. This translates into CASSNPRLAGVTGELLF.

The J gene is TRBJ2-7, the V gene TRBV28; 9 nucleotides agree with TRBD1. CDR1 is MDHEN and CDR2 is SYDVKM in the germline V gene. The CDR3 is 16 residues long. The junction had 17 bases not matched to a gene; V was cut back by 10 bases and J by 4 bases. This CDR3 reads CATRRESGQGGYEQYF. CDR3 in DNA: TGTGCCACCCGGAGGGAATCGGGACAGGGTGGTTACGAGCAGTACTTC.

The chain carries TRBV6-5 and TRBJ2-7, with 7 positions matching TRBD1. The CDR3 totals 14 residues. V was clipped by 10 bases and J by 3 bases; unmatched bases: 12. From germline, CDR1 is MNHEY and CDR2 SVGAGI. CDR3 coding DNA: TGTGCCATACAACGGGACAGAAGTATCTACGAGCAGTACTTC. Amino acid sequence: CAIQRDRSIYEQYF.